This T cell receptor beta chain was sequenced in a study of T-cell memory formation after mild COVID-19. Overall study results and limits: Whereas later expanders leaned CD4+, clones contracting day 15 to 85 showed a balanced CD4/CD8 makeup. Memory cells collected pre-infection included some clones that later responded, suggesting cross-reactive memory joined. Of the contracting clones, CD4+ ones lay mainly in CM and EM, and CD8+ ones in EMRA.

CDR3 length: 15 residues. CDR1 is LNHNV and CDR2 is YYDKDF in the germline V gene (reference sequence). V gave up 5 bases and J gave up 3 bases, with 13 bases separating them. As for this clonotype: The antigen remains unidentified.

TCRdb fed the 5' RACE reads into MiXCR, producing one record per CDR3 protein. This table holds about 400,000 distinct CDR3 sequences, less than 25% found once. Sequenced material: PBMCs or a T cell subset sorted from them (not recorded which). This clonotype was sampled from an adult woman who had mild COVID-19 (a few samples of this study predate the infection). Cell type and time point are not known. The rearrangement uses TRBV15 and TRBJ1-4; D gene uncertain. CDR3 loop: CATSEQRRSNEKLFF. The CDR3, as DNA: TGTGCCACCAGCGAACAGCGGAGGTCTAATGAAAAACTGTTTTTT. Supplemented by reference TRBV15 and TRBJ1-4, the full variable domain reads DAMVIQNPRYQVTQFGKPVTLSCSQTLNHNVMYWYQQKSSQAPKLLFHYYDKDFNNEADTPDNFQSRRPNTSFCFLDIRSPGLGDTAMYLCATSEQRRSNEKLFFGSGTQLSVL.